A selection of T cell receptor beta chains follows, all from one sample in a study of T cells expressing NK-cell markers. TCRdb reanalyzed the 5' RACE reads, giving one entry per CDR3 protein sequence and no DNA. The sample yields about 550,000 distinct CDR3 sequences, of which the top ten take up approximately 3.6%. The specimen was blood T cells: a sorted CD56 or NKG2C T cell subset, CD4+ or CD8+ T cells, or bulk PBMC T cells (not recorded which). Receptors were obtained from a man between 18 and 35 years old in good health. The CDR3 runs from the conserved cysteine through the conserved F or W.

v_call: TRBV20-1
j_call: TRBJ2-2
cdr3_aa: CSASSGGTHTGELFF

v_call: TRBV12-3/TRBV12-4
j_call: TRBJ2-1
cdr3_aa: CASSLETGPSYNEQFF

v_call: TRBV5-6
j_call: TRBJ1-5
cdr3_aa: CASSRGGQGPLSNQPQHF

v_call: TRBV5-1
j_call: TRBJ2-1
cdr3_aa: CASSFQPSGSSDEQFF

v_call: TRBV29-1
j_call: TRBJ1-2
cdr3_aa: CSVHPVGYGYTF

v_call: TRBV20-1
j_call: TRBJ2-3
cdr3_aa: CSAAPSGTDTQYF

v_call: TRBV6-2/TRBV6-3
j_call: TRBJ2-5
cdr3_aa: CASEGGGTATFRQETQYF

v_call: TRBV28
j_call: TRBJ2-1
cdr3_aa: CASKREGSSYNEQFF

v_call: TRBV3-1
j_call: TRBJ2-3
cdr3_aa: CASTPTRRSDTQYF

v_call: TRBV7-3
j_call: TRBJ2-1
cdr3_aa: CASSLRGRTTYNEQFF

v_call: TRBV9
j_call: TRBJ2-2
cdr3_aa: CASSVIQLAGGATGELFF

v_call: TRBV20-1
j_call: TRBJ2-7
cdr3_aa: CSARDPRGNYEQYF

v_call: TRBV4-2
j_call: TRBJ1-2
cdr3_aa: CASSQERQQGYGYTF

v_call: TRBV6-1
j_call: TRBJ2-5
cdr3_aa: CASSDVGGGGETQYF

v_call: TRBV10-3
j_call: TRBJ2-7
cdr3_aa: CAISESRDDAEYF

v_call: TRBV20-1
j_call: TRBJ2-1
cdr3_aa: CSARSQTRSYNEQFF

v_call: TRBV5-1
j_call: TRBJ2-5
cdr3_aa: CASRGANQETQYF

v_call: TRBV5-1
j_call: TRBJ2-1
cdr3_aa: CASSRDSRNEQFF